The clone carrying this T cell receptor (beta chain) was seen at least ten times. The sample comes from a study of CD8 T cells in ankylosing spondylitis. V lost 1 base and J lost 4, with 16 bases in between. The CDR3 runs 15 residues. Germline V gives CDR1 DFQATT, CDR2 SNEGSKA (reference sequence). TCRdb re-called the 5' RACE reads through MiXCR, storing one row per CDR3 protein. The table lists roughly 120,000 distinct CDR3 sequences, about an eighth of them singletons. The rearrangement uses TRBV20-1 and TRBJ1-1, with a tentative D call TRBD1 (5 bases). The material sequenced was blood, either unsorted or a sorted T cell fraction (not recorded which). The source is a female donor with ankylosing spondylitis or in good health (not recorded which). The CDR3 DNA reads TGCAGTGCTAGAGTCCCTCTGGGAGGGGTCACTGAAGCTTTCTTT. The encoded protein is CSARVPLGGVTEAFF.